The 13 T cell receptor beta chains in this list originate from one sample, sequenced in a study of identical twins. A single record per CDR3 protein comes from TCRdb applying MiXCR to the 5' RACE reads. The repertoire holds 500,000 to 650,000 distinct CDR3 sequences, with 20% to 25% as singletons. The data also belong to a second study, concerning yellow fever vaccine responses in identical twins.

The sequenced material came from CD4+ T cells sorted from blood. The receptors shown here come from a woman aged 18 to 35 in good health.

This clonotype was counted between two and nine times. V is TRBV20-1 and J is TRBJ2-5, with 7 nucleotides matching TRBD1. CDR1 DFQATT and CDR2 SNEGSKA come from the germline V gene (reference sequence). Germline trimming cut 6 bases from V and 3 bases from J; bases unmatched to any gene: 7. This CDR3 region has 13 residues. This CDR3 is CSAPRQGEETQYF. In DNA form, the CDR3 reads TGCAGTGCACCGAGACAGGGCGAAGAGACCCAGTACTTC.

J is TRBJ2-1 and V is TRBV10-3; 16 bases line up with TRBD2. Losses at the gene ends were 5 bases for V and 4 bases for J; bases not matched to a gene: 11. This CDR3 is built from 19 residues. Looked up from germline, CDR1 is ENHRY and CDR2 is SYGVKD. The DNA of the CDR3 is TGTGCCATCAGTATGGGACTAGCGGGAGGGCTCGAACGTTACAATGAGCAGTTCTTC. It encodes CAISMGLAGGLERYNEQFF.

This clonotype has only a few counts. The chain uses TRBV11-1 and TRBJ2-3; D is perhaps TRBD2 (6 bases). V was pared by 1 base and J by 3 bases, with 23 bases between. The CDR3 contains 19 residues. Germline values: CDR1 SGHAT, CDR2 FQDESV (reference sequence). The CDR3 region has the DNA TGTGCCAGCAGCTTAGGGGGACTTCTCTACCTGTCACGGACAGATACGCAGTATTTT. Protein sequence: CASSLGGLLYLSRTDTQYF.

This clonotype has a handful of counts. J is TRBJ2-2 and V is TRBV27; D unresolved. The CDR3 is 15 amino acids. The germline CDR1 and CDR2 sequences are MNHEY and SMNVEV (reference sequence). Trimming removed 4 bases at V and 4 bases at J, with 13 bases between. CDR3 sequence (DNA): TGTGCCAGCAGTTCTGGCGGATCGGGCACCGGGGAGCTGTTTTTT. It yields the protein CASSSGGSGTGELFF.

This clonotype was seen more than once but under ten times. V usage is TRBV20-1 and J usage is TRBJ2-2; weak D call: TRBD2 (6 bases). Germline V gene sequence: CDR1 DFQATT, CDR2 SNEGSKA (reference sequence). This CDR3 region has 14 residues. The V and J ends lost 5 bases and 0 bases respectively, with 10 bases between them. The CDR3 DNA reads TGCAGTGCTGTGGGCGGGGCGAACACCGGGGAGCTGTTTTTT. This gives the protein CSAVGGANTGELFF.

The chain is built from TRBV6-5 and TRBJ2-3; tentative D call: TRBD1 (5 bases). This CDR3 has 14 amino acids. Per germline, CDR1 MNHEY and CDR2 SVGAGI. Trimming removed 2 bases at V and 5 bases at J, with 11 bases between. CDR3 in amino acids: CASSYGQGVDTQYF. The CDR3 nucleotides are TGTGCCAGCAGTTACGGGCAGGGCGTAGATACGCAGTATTTT.

V usage is TRBV19 and J usage is TRBJ2-1; D ambiguous. The CDR3 runs 14 residues. The V and J ends lost 3 bases and 5 bases respectively, with 11 bases between them. CDR1 is LNHDA, CDR2 SQIVND, per germline (reference sequence). CDR3 nucleotide sequence: TGTGCCAGTAGTATGAAGACTTCTAACAATGAGCAGTTCTTC. This sequence encodes CASSMKTSNNEQFF.

This sequence joins TRBV24-1 and TRBJ2-5, with D perhaps matching TRBD1 (6 bases). Germline V lookup: CDR1 KGHDR, CDR2 SFDVKD. The CDR3 covers 16 residues. Trimming took off 0 bases at V and 5 bases at J, with 15 bases between the two ends. The CDR3 nucleotides are TGTGCCACCAGTGATTTGCGGCTGGGGGCAGTGGAGACCCAGTACTTC. Protein sequence: CATSDLRLGAVETQYF.

This rearrangement joins TRBV5-1 to TRBJ2-2; no definite D call. The CDR3 length is 16 residues. V was cut by 4 bases and J by 1 base, with 14 bases left in between. Germline values: CDR1 SGHRS, CDR2 YFSETQ. The CDR3 sequence is CASSLVRLGNTGELFF. Written as DNA, the CDR3 is TGCGCCAGCAGCCTAGTCAGGTTGGGGAACACCGGGGAGCTGTTTTTT.

In its sample, this clonotype was seen a few times. The chain uses TRBV5-6 and TRBJ1-4; 8 positions agree with TRBD1. Germline V lookup: CDR1 SGHDT, CDR2 YYEEEE. The CDR3 is made up of 16 amino acids. Losses at the gene ends were 2 bases for V and 8 bases for J; bases not matched to a gene: 11. CDR3 loop: CASSFGDRGGGEKLFF. CDR3 DNA: TGTGCCAGCAGCTTCGGTGACAGGGGCGGAGGGGAAAAACTGTTTTTT.

This sequence joins TRBV11-2 and TRBJ2-3, with unresolved D. Germline V gene lookup returns CDR1 SGHAT and CDR2 FQNNGV. This CDR3 is built from 14 residues. V dropped 1 base and J dropped 8 bases, with 13 bases sitting between them. The CDR3 loop is CASSLVPPVVTQYF. The CDR3, as DNA: TGTGCCAGCAGCTTAGTGCCCCCGGTGGTTACGCAGTATTTT.

This clonotype occurred a few times. The gene calls are TRBV7-9 and TRBJ2-1; a weak D match, TRBD2 (5 bases). This CDR3 is built from 16 residues. V was cut by 4 bases and J by 1 base, with 14 bases left in between. Germline values: CDR1 SEHNR, CDR2 FQNEAQ (reference sequence). The chain's CDR3 is CASSWVGLGSYNEQFF. CDR3 DNA: TGTGCCAGCAGCTGGGTAGGACTGGGGTCCTACAATGAGCAGTTCTTC.

This clonotype was recorded many times. The gene calls are TRBV29-1 and TRBJ2-2; no firm D call. The CDR3 has 13 residues. Trimming pared 4 bases from V and 6 bases from J, leaving 12 bases between. The germline gives CDR1 SQVTM, CDR2 ANQGSEA. The CDR3 reads CSVGDRWAGELFF. Written as DNA, the CDR3 is TGCAGCGTTGGTGACCGTTGGGCCGGGGAGCTGTTTTTT.